This is a list of T cell receptor beta chains from one sample in a study of neoadjuvant anti-PD-1 for oral cavity cancer. Sequenced by immunoSEQ multiplex PCR; TCRdb stores in-frame clones only, minus some. The sample holds tens of thousands of clones; 65% to 80% are singletons and the top ten take more than 4.5%. Sequencing used PBMCs, obtained after nivolumab (anti-PD-1) treatment. These receptors came from a person between 40 and 79 years old with oral cavity squamous cell carcinoma. Both conserved end residues are part of each CDR3. D genes are given only for firm matches. Size is stated for part of the rows, as once, few or many counts, or as a class when the clone is expanded.

- TRBD1 TRBJ2-1 TRBV18 TGTGCCAGCTCTTCCATTGACAGGGCGGCCAATGAGCAGTTCTTC CASSSIDRAANEQFF
- - TRBJ1-5 TRBV19 TGTGCCAGTAGTATATTAAGGGGTACGGATCAGCCCCAGCATTTT CASSILRGTDQPQHF
- TRBD1 TRBJ1-3 TRBV2 TGTGCCACCCAGTCAGACAGGGCTGGAAACACCATATATTTT CATQSDRAGNTIYF
- TRBD1 TRBJ1-1 TRBV14 TGTGCCAGCAGCCAAGTCACAGGGGGCAGGAACACTGAAGCTTTCTTT CASSQVTGGRNTEAFF
few - TRBJ1-6 TRBV14 TGTGCCAGCAGCCCAGACCATGGCTATAATTCACCCCTCCACTTT CASSPDHGYNSPLHF
- - TRBJ2-2 TRBV5-4 TGTGCCAGCAGCTTGGGACAGAACACCGGGGAGCTGTTTTTT CASSLGQNTGELFF
- - TRBJ1-6 TRBV12-5 TGTGCTAGTGGTTTGGCAACAGGTTTTTCACCCCTCCACTTT CASGLATGFSPLHF
- - TRBJ1-6 TRBV7-2 TGTGCCAGCAGCTTAGGTGGGGCAGTAAGTACGTCACCCCTCCACTTT CASSLGGAVSTSPLHF
- - TRBJ2-5 TRBV27 TGTGCCAGCAGTTTATCCCGCCGTCTTACAGCTCAGGGAACCCAGTACTTC CASSLSRRLTAQGTQYF
- TRBD1 TRBJ1-4 TRBV27 TGTGCCAGCAGCCAGGACAGGGTGGGAGAAAAACTGTTTTTT CASSQDRVGEKLFF
- - TRBJ1-1 TRBV7-9 TGTGCCAGCAGCTTAGTGGGAGTAAACACTGAAGCTTTCTTT CASSLVGVNTEAFF
- - TRBJ2-4 TRBV4-1 TGCGCCAGCAGCCAAGTATCCGGGTCGGGGAACATTCAGTACTTC CASSQVSGSGNIQYF
- - TRBJ1-3 TRBV20-1 TGCAGTGCGCAATCCGGAAACACCATATATTTT CSAQSGNTIYF
- - TRBJ1-1 TRBV7-3 TGTGCCAGCAGCGACCCAAACACTGAAGCTTTCTTT CASSDPNTEAFF
- TRBD1 TRBJ1-1 TRBV5-4 TGTGCCAGCAGCTTACAGGGGGCCGCTGAAGCTTTCTTT CASSLQGAAEAFF
- TRBD1 TRBJ2-5 TRBV29-1 TGCAGCGTACGGACAGGGGAAGGAGAGACCCAGTACTTC CSVRTGEGETQYF
- - TRBJ1-4 TRBV7-9 TGTGCCAGCAGCTCCACAGGGAGTGGTGAAAAACTGTTTTTT CASSSTGSGEKLFF
once - TRBJ1-2 TRBV25-1 TGTGCCAGCAGTGGGTCTCTACAGGGAATCTATGGCTACACCTTC CASSGSLQGIYGYTF
- - TRBJ1-1 TRBV7-3 TGTGCCAGCAGCTCACAGGGAGCCACTGAAGCTTTCTTT CASSSQGATEAFF
- TRBD2 TRBJ2-1 TRBV5-4 TGTGCCAGCAGCTCGGGACTAGCGGGGAGCTCCTACAATGAGCAGTTCTTC CASSSGLAGSSYNEQFF
- - TRBJ1-4 TRBV5-1 TGCGCCAGCAGCTTTGCAGGAAATAATGAAAAACTGTTTTTT CASSFAGNNEKLFF
- - TRBJ2-5 TRBV5-1 TGCGCCAGCAGCTTCAACATAGGCGAGACCCAGTACTTC CASSFNIGETQYF
- - TRBJ2-1 TRBV14 TGTGCCAGCAGCCGGACAGTTTTTCTGCAGTTCTTC CASSRTVFLQFF
- - TRBJ2-2 TRBV2 TGTGCCAGCAGTGGATTTAGTCGGGAGCTGTTTTTT CASSGFSRELFF
once TRBD1 TRBJ1-2 TRBV7-2 TGTGCCAGCAGCTCAGGGACAGGAGACTATGGCTACACCTTC CASSSGTGDYGYTF
- - TRBJ2-2 TRBV10-1 TGCGCCAGCTCGCCGAGCGGAGCCGCCACCGGGGAGCTGTTTTTT CASSPSGAATGELFF
once - TRBJ2-1 TRBV15 TGTGCCACCAGCAGAGTAGGGGGTATCTACAATGAGCAGTTCTTC CATSRVGGIYNEQFF
once - TRBJ1-1 TRBV7-8 TGTGCCAGCAGCTTACAGGGGTCGGACACTGAAGCTTTCTTT CASSLQGSDTEAFF
- - TRBJ1-1 TRBV7-9 TGTGCCAGCAGCTTAGCGGCGGGGAACACTGAAGCTTTCTTT CASSLAAGNTEAFF